The T cell receptor beta chain under discussion was sequenced for a study of Graves' ophthalmopathy and Graves' hyperthyroidism. Study-level results: Ophthalmopathy cases were distinguished from stable hyperthyroidism by a 13-signature model, reaching 85% to 90% sensitivity and 70% to 84% specificity.

The CDR3 contains 16 residues. Germline assignment: CDR1 SGHTA and CDR2 FQGNSA. As for this clonotype: Antigen unknown.

Transcripts of RNA were the source for amplifying TCR beta CDR3 regions. The library came from an HTBI-primed first-round RT-PCR and a second-round multiplex PCR. TCRdb used MiXCR to reprocess the multiplex PCR reads, holding one entry per CDR3 protein. The profile shows 200,000 to 300,000 distinct CDR3 sequences, around 50% of them singletons. The receptor's source is an adult man with Graves' ophthalmopathy. V is TRBV7-2 and J is TRBJ2-5; D gene ambiguous. Gene TRBJ2-1 matches the end of the DNA better, so the J call may be wrong. The material sequenced was peripheral blood. The CDR3 sequence is CASSPQPTIPDNEQFF. Written as DNA, the CDR3 is TGTGCCAGCAGCCCCCAGCCGACAATTCCCGACAATGAGCAGTTCTTC.